This entry features one T cell receptor (beta chain) sequence. This sample is part of a study of technical replicates of blood from a handful of donors. Measured with immunoSEQ multiplex PCR; TCRdb has only the in-frame clones, and not every one. The sample consists of 7,500 to 9,500 clones, 90% of them appearing once. The CDR3 has 14 residues. Per germline, CDR1 SQVTM and CDR2 ANQGSEA. Germline trimming cut 6 bases from V and 5 bases from J; bases unmatched to any gene: 10. The rearrangement uses TRBV29-1 and TRBJ1-5; 7 nucleotides agree with TRBD1. Sequences were obtained from PBMCs. The receptor was derived from a human donor in good health. As DNA, the CDR3 is TGCAGCGTGCAGACACAGGGGACCGATCAGCCCCAGCATTTT. Protein product: CSVQTQGTDQPQHF.